A selection of T cell receptor beta chains follows, all from one sample in a study of blood T cell repertoires in COVID-19. The protocol was immunoSEQ multiplex PCR, while the TCRdb copy is restricted to in-frame clones and leaves out a portion. The sample lists about 95,000 clones; roughly 80% were seen once. Sequences were obtained from peripheral blood. The receptor source for this set is a man aged 80 or over with active or convalescent COVID-19. CDR3s include the opening cysteine and the closing phenylalanine or tryptophan. Each record gives: J gene, V gene, D gene, clone size, CDR3 DNA, CDR3 protein. The D gene is left open where the match is weak. Not all rows give a size; the values are once, few, many and, for expanded clones, a class.

>TRBJ1-4|TRBV5-1|TRBD1|-
TGCGCCAGCAGCTCAGAGACAGGGACTAATGAAAAACTGTTTTTT
CASSSETGTNEKLFF
>TRBJ1-6|TRBV3-1/TRBV3-2|TRBD1|-
TGTGCCAGCAGCCCCGGGACAGGGAATTCACCCCTCCACTTT
CASSPGTGNSPLHF
>TRBJ2-1|TRBV9|-|-
TGTGCCAGCAGCCCCCGGACTTCTTACAATGAGCAGTTCTTC
CASSPRTSYNEQFF
>TRBJ2-7|TRBV4-1|TRBD1|-
TGCGCCAGCGCTCTGGTGGGGACAGGTCTTCCCTACGAGCAGTACTTC
CASALVGTGLPYEQYF
>TRBJ2-1|TRBV11-1|TRBD1|-
TGTGCCAGCAGCTTAGCGCATTCGGCAGGGGGGACAGGGCAGTTCTTC
CASSLAHSAGGTGQFF
>TRBJ1-3|TRBV9|-|-
TGTGCCAGCAGCGTAGCTTCAGGATCTGGAAACACCATATATTTT
CASSVASGSGNTIYF
>TRBJ1-2|TRBV6-5|-|-
TGTGCCAGCAGTCCACAGGGTGGTAAGGGTGGCTACACCTTC
CASSPQGGKGGYTF
>TRBJ1-4|TRBV2|-|-
TGTGCCAGCAGGGACAGAAGAGGTCCAAATGAAAAACTGTTTTTT
CASRDRRGPNEKLFF
>TRBJ2-7|TRBV4-3|TRBD1|-
TGCGCCAGCAGCCAAGAGAGGGCGACAGGGTTTGCCTACGAGCAGTACTTC
CASSQERATGFAYEQYF
>TRBJ2-3|TRBV4-1|-|-
TGCGCCAGCAGCCAAGGTGGGGGGAGCACAGATACGCAGTATTTT
CASSQGGGSTDTQYF
>TRBJ2-7|TRBV4-1|-|-
TGCGCCAGCAGCCCCACGGACACTCTGGAGCAGTACTTC
CASSPTDTLEQYF
>TRBJ2-7|TRBV5-5|TRBD1|once
TGTGCCAGCAGCTTCCAGGGGGCCCTCTCCTCCTACGAGCAGTACTTC
CASSFQGALSSYEQYF
>TRBJ2-2|TRBV28|-|-
TGTGCCACCAGGCAGGGCAGGGGCACCGGGGAGCTGTTTTTT
CATRQGRGTGELFF
>TRBJ1-5|TRBV24-1|-|-
TGTGCCACCACTAGGAGACTCAGCAATCAGCCCCAGCATTTT
CATTRRLSNQPQHF
>TRBJ1-2|TRBV5-1|TRBD1|-
TGCGCCAGCAGCCCGTGGACAGGGGGCATATATGGCTACACCTTC
CASSPWTGGIYGYTF
>TRBJ2-1|TRBV27|TRBD2|few
TGTGCCAGCAGTCATACTAGCGGGGGGGCGTCCTACAATGAGCAGTTCTTC
CASSHTSGGASYNEQFF
>TRBJ2-3|TRBV30|TRBD1|-
TGTGCCTGGAGCAGGGGACAGCCCACAGATACGCAGTATTTT
CAWSRGQPTDTQYF
>TRBJ1-2|TRBV19|TRBD1|-
TGTGCCAGTAGTTTTTCTGGACAGGGGGTGAGCTACACCTTC
CASSFSGQGVSYTF
>TRBJ2-3|TRBV28|TRBD2|once
TGTGCCACCCGAGCGGGGGGACCAGATACGCAGTATTTT
CATRAGGPDTQYF
>TRBJ2-7|TRBV2|-|once
TGTGCCAGCAGTGATAACTACGAGCAGTACTTC
CASSDNYEQYF
>TRBJ1-5|TRBV5-1|-|few
TGCGCCAGCAGCTTGCAGGGGTATAGCAATCAGCCCCAGCATTTT
CASSLQGYSNQPQHF
>TRBJ1-5|TRBV6-2/TRBV6-3|TRBD1|-
TGTGCCAGCAGTTACCGATGGCTTGGGACAGGGGATAAGGGCAATCAGCCCCAGCATTTT
CASSYRWLGTGDKGNQPQHF
>TRBJ2-5|TRBV5-1|TRBD2|-
TGCGCCAGCAGCTTGAGGCTAGCGGGGTCTAAGGAGACCCAGTACTTC
CASSLRLAGSKETQYF
>TRBJ1-3|TRBV19|-|-
TGTGCCAGTAGTCCCAGGGTCGGCGGCAACACCATATATTTT
CASSPRVGGNTIYF
>TRBJ1-2|TRBV12-3/TRBV12-4|TRBD1|-
TGTGCCAGCAGGTCGGGACAGGGGTTTGGCTACACCTTC
CASRSGQGFGYTF
>TRBJ2-5|TRBV11-2|-|-
TGTGCCAGCAGCTCCCTTCGCGGGTTGGAGACCCAGTACTTC
CASSSLRGLETQYF
>TRBJ2-1|TRBV7-6|TRBD1|-
TGTGCCAGCAGCTCGCTCCGGGACAGGGGCCGCAATGAGCAGTTCTTC
CASSSLRDRGRNEQFF
>TRBJ2-3|TRBV6-2/TRBV6-3|-|-
TGTGCCAGCAGTTCGCCGGGCCCACAGGGCCCCAGCACAGATACGCAGTATTTT
CASSSPGPQGPSTDTQYF
>TRBJ2-7|TRBV11-2|TRBD1|-
TGTGCCAGCAGCTTACACGCCGGGGGACAGGCCGAGCAGTACTTC
CASSLHAGGQAEQYF
>TRBJ1-4|TRBV28|-|-
TGTGCCAGCAGTTCCACAGGCGCAACTAATGAAAAACTGTTTTTT
CASSSTGATNEKLFF